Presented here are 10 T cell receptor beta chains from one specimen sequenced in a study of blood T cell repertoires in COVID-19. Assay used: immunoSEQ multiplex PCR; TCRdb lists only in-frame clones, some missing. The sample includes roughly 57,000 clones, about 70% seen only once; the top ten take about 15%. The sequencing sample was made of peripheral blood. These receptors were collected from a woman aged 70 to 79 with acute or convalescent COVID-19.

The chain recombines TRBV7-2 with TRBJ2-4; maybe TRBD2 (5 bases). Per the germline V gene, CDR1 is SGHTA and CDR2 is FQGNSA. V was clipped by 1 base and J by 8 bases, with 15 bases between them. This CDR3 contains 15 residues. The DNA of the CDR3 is TGTGCCAGCAGCTTAGGGGAGCTGGTGGCGGACATTCAGTACTTC. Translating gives CASSLGELVADIQYF.

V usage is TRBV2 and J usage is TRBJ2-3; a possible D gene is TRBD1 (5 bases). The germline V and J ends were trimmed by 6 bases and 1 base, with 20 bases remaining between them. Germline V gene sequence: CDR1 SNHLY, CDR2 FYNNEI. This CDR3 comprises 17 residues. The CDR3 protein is CASRPTTSGRRTDTQYF. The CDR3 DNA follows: TGTGCCAGCAGGCCCACGACATCAGGGCGGCGCACAGATACGCAGTATTTT.

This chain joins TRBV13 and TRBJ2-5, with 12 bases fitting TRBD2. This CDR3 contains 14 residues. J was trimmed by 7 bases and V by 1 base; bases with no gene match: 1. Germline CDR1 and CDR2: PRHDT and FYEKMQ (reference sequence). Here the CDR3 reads CASSLVGLAGTQYF. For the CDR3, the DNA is TGTGCCAGCAGCTTAGTGGGACTAGCGGGGACCCAGTACTTC.

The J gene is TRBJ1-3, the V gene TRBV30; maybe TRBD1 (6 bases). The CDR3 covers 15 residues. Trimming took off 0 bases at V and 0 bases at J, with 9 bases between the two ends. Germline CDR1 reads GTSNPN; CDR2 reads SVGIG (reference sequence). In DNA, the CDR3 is TGTGCCTGGAGTGTCAGGGACAACTCTGGAAACACCATATATTTT. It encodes CAWSVRDNSGNTIYF.

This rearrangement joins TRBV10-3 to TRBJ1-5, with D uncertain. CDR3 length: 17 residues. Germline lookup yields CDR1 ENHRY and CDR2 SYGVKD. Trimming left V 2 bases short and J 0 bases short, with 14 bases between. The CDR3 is CAISEGARPDSNQPQHF. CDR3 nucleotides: TGTGCCATCAGTGAGGGAGCTCGACCGGATAGCAATCAGCCCCAGCATTTT.

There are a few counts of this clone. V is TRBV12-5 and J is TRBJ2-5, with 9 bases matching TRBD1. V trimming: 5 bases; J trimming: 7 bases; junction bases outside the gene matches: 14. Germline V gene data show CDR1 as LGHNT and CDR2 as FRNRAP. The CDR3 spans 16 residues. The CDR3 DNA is TGTGCTAGTGGTGCCCCGACAGGGGGTACATCAGCGACCCAGTACTTC. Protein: CASGAPTGGTSATQYF.

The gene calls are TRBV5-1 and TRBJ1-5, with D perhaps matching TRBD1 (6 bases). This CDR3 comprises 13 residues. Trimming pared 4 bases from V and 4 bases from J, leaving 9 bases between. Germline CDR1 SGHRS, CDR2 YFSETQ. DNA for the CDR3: TGCGCCAGCAGCACCGGACAGAATCAGCCCCAGCATTTT. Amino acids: CASSTGQNQPQHF.

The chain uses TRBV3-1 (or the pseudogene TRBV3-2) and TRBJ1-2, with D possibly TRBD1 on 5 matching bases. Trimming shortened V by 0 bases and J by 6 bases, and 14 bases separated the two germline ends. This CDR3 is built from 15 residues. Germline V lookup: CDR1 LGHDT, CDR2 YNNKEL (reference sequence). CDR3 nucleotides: TGTGCCAGCAGCCAAGATCAGGGTAGGATAAATGGCTACACCTTC. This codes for CASSQDQGRINGYTF.

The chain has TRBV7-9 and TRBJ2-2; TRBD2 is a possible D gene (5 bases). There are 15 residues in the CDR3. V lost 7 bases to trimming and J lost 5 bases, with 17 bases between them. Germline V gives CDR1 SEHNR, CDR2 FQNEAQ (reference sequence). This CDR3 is CASIPPAVLTGELFF. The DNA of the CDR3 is TGTGCCAGCATTCCCCCAGCGGTCCTAACCGGGGAGCTGTTTTTT.

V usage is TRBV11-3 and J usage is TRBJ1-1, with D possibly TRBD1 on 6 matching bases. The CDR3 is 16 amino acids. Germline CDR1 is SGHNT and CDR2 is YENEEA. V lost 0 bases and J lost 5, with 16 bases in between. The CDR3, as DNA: TGTGCCAGCAGCTTAGATAGGCGCAGGGGTTGGACTGAAGCTTTCTTT. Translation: CASSLDRRRGWTEAFF.